Listed below are T cell receptor beta chains from one sample, sequenced in a study of PD-L1 blockade in urothelial cancer. Sequenced by immunoSEQ multiplex PCR; TCRdb stores in-frame clones only, minus some. The table includes roughly 130,000 clones, approximately 84% detected once. Specimen: PBMCs, collected around atezolizumab (anti-PD-L1) treatment. The receptors were sampled from a man between 45 and 60 years old with urothelial cancer. Each CDR3 is given with its conserved first and last residue. A D gene is named only where the DNA matches it firmly. Clone size is stated in some rows and not others, as once, few, many or a class when expanded.

D	size	V	J	DNA	CDR3
.	.	TRBV28	TRBJ2-5	TGTGCCAGCAGTTTGTCTTCGGGGGAAGAGACCCAGTACTTC	CASSLSSGEETQYF
TRBD2	once	TRBV5-1	TRBJ2-7	TGCGCCAGCAGCCAACAATCTAGCGGGAGGGCCTCTGTGCAGTACTTC	CASSQQSSGRASVQYF
.	.	TRBV5-1	TRBJ2-3	TGCGCCAGCAGCTTGGGGACAGATACAGATACGCAGTATTTT	CASSLGTDTDTQYF
.	.	TRBV27	TRBJ2-2	TGTGCCAGCAGCTCGCGGGGCACCGGGGAGCTGTTTTTT	CASSSRGTGELFF
.	.	TRBV28	TRBJ1-1	TGTGCCAGCAGTTTTGGGGCCAAAGCTTTCTTT	CASSFGAKAFF
.	few	TRBV9	TRBJ1-1	TGTGCCAGCAGCGTAGTGGGACAGAACACTGAAGCTTTCTTT	CASSVVGQNTEAFF
TRBD2	.	TRBV7-3	TRBJ2-7	TGTGCCAGCAGCCTTGGACTAGCGGGGTCCTACGAGCAGTACTTC	CASSLGLAGSYEQYF
TRBD2	.	TRBV7-6	TRBJ2-7	TGTGCCAGCAGCTTAGAGGTGGGACTAGTCTACGAGCAGTACTTC	CASSLEVGLVYEQYF
TRBD2	once	TRBV11-2	TRBJ2-3	TGTGCCAGCAGCCAGCTAGCGGGAGCGTTAGATACGCAGTATTTT	CASSQLAGALDTQYF
.	.	TRBV18	TRBJ1-1	TGTGCCAGCTCACCTACAGGGAGCACTGAAGCTTTCTTT	CASSPTGSTEAFF
.	few	TRBV6-1	TRBJ2-1	TGTGCCAGCAGTGAATTCCCCTTGCGGGTTGTCTACAATGAGCAGTTCTTC	CASSEFPLRVVYNEQFF
TRBD2	.	TRBV7-2	TRBJ2-7	TGTGCCAGCAGCGCACCCGTTGCCAAAAGCGGGAGGGCCCACGAGCAGTACTTC	CASSAPVAKSGRAHEQYF
.	.	TRBV11-2	TRBJ2-7	TGTGCCAGCAGCTTAGATCAAAGCATCTACGAGCAGTACTTC	CASSLDQSIYEQYF
.	.	TRBV11-3	TRBJ2-4	TGTGCCAGCAGCCCACGACACCCCAGCGGCATTCAGTACTTC	CASSPRHPSGIQYF
TRBD1	few	TRBV5-1	TRBJ1-1	TGCGCCAGCAGCTATGGACAGGGACAGGAAGCTTTCTTT	CASSYGQGQEAFF
.	once	TRBV7-9	TRBJ2-7	TGTGCCAGCAGCCACGGTACCTACGAGCAGTACTTC	CASSHGTYEQYF
.	.	TRBV11-1	TRBJ1-1	TGTGCCAGCAGCCCACGGCAGGGGAGAAACACTGAAGCTTTCTTT	CASSPRQGRNTEAFF
TRBD1	once	TRBV5-1	TRBJ2-7	TGCGCCAGCAGCCCTCAGGGGGCGGGGAGCCCGGGCGAGCAGTACTTC	CASSPQGAGSPGEQYF
TRBD1	.	TRBV5-5	TRBJ1-5	TGTGCCAGCAGCCAGACAGGGTCTGGGGTCGGCAATCAGCCCCAGCATTTT	CASSQTGSGVGNQPQHF
.	.	TRBV30	TRBJ1-2	TGTGCCTGGAGTGTAAGACAGGACGTCTATGGCTACACCTTC	CAWSVRQDVYGYTF
.	.	TRBV7-9	TRBJ2-6	TGTGCCAGCAGCTTCTTTGGGGCCAACGTCCTGACTTTC	CASSFFGANVLTF
TRBD1	.	TRBV25-1	TRBJ1-1	TGTGCCAGCAGCGACGACAGGGTGGGGACTGAAGCTTTCTTT	CASSDDRVGTEAFF
.	.	TRBV4-2	TRBJ2-2	TGTGCCAGCAGCCAAAGCGCGGGACTCCCCGGGCGGGAGCTGTTTTTT	CASSQSAGLPGRELFF
TRBD2	.	TRBV19	TRBJ2-1	TGTGCCAGTAGTATTGCGGGAGGGATATACAATGAGCAGTTCTTC	CASSIAGGIYNEQFF
.	.	TRBV18	TRBJ2-7	TGTGCCAGCTCACCCACGGACTCCGGGGAGCAGTACTTC	CASSPTDSGEQYF
TRBD2	.	TRBV19	TRBJ2-3	TGTGCCAGTAGCGGGAGGGTCGGCGATACGCAGTATTTT	CASSGRVGDTQYF
.	once	TRBV28	TRBJ1-6	TGTGCCAGCAGTTTCCGGGACACAATGGGATCACCCCTCCACTTT	CASSFRDTMGSPLHF
TRBD1	.	TRBV9	TRBJ1-2	TGTGCCAGCAGCGTAGCCCCCACGACAGGGAAGGATGGCTACACCTTC	CASSVAPTTGKDGYTF
TRBD1	.	TRBV27	TRBJ2-7	TGTGCCAGCTCCCGGGACAGTTCCTACGAGCAGTACTTC	CASSRDSSYEQYF
TRBD1	.	TRBV6-1	TRBJ1-1	TGTGCCAGCAGCTTGACAGGGGGCTTGACTGAAGCTTTCTTT	CASSLTGGLTEAFF
TRBD2	.	TRBV5-5	TRBJ2-1	TGTGCCAGCAGCCTGACTAGCGCCTACAATGAGCAGTTCTTC	CASSLTSAYNEQFF
.	.	TRBV29-1	TRBJ1-2	TGCAGCGTTTTGGGGGACTCAGGTGGCTACACCTTC	CSVLGDSGGYTF
TRBD1	.	TRBV5-4	TRBJ2-7	TGTGCCAGCAGCTTGGGTGGGCAGGGGGCATGGGGCGAGCAGTACTTC	CASSLGGQGAWGEQYF
TRBD2	once	TRBV27	TRBJ2-7	TGTGCCAGCAGTTTTAGGGGCGGGAGGGGCAACGAGCAGTACTTC	CASSFRGGRGNEQYF
TRBD2	.	TRBV5-1	TRBJ2-1	TGCGCCAGCAGACTAGCGGGGTCGGATGAGCAGTTCTTC	CASRLAGSDEQFF
TRBD2	.	TRBV19	TRBJ2-2	TGTGCCAGTAGTCAACTAGCGGGAGACACCGGGGAGCTGTTTTTT	CASSQLAGDTGELFF
.	.	TRBV5-1	TRBJ1-1	TGCGCCAGCAGCCCCGGACACCAGAACACTGAAGCTTTCTTT	CASSPGHQNTEAFF
.	.	TRBV5-4	TRBJ1-6	TGTGCCAGCAGGATACAGGGTTTCGGTTCACCCCTCCACTTT	CASRIQGFGSPLHF
TRBD2	.	TRBV7-3	TRBJ2-5	TGTGCCAGCAGCCCCGGACTAGCGGAGAAAGAGACCCAGTACTTC	CASSPGLAEKETQYF
.	few	TRBV5-4	TRBJ1-2	TGTGCCAGCAGCTCCCAGGGGAACTATGGCTACACCTTC	CASSSQGNYGYTF
TRBD1	.	TRBV28	TRBJ1-4	TGTGCCAGCCGACAGGGGGCGTTTGAAAAACTGTTTTTT	CASRQGAFEKLFF
TRBD2	.	TRBV19	TRBJ2-1	TGTGCCAGTGGGACTAGCGGGAGGTACAATGAGCAGTTCTTC	CASGTSGRYNEQFF
.	.	TRBV28	TRBJ1-5	TGTGCCAGCGTTGAGGCAAATCAGCCCCAGCATTTT	CASVEANQPQHF
.	many	TRBV19	TRBJ1-6	TGTGCCAGTAGATCTGACTCATTAACCCTCCACTTT	CASRSDSLTLHF
.	few	TRBV5-1	TRBJ1-1	TGCGCCAGCAGCAACACCTTCGGGTCCGGGGACACTGAAGCTTTCTTT	CASSNTFGSGDTEAFF
.	.	TRBV7-3	TRBJ2-2	TGTGCCAGCAGCTTATACGGGAGCGGCACCGGGGAGCTGTTTTTT	CASSLYGSGTGELFF
TRBD1	.	TRBV7-3	TRBJ1-1	TGTGCCAGCAGCATGACAGGGGGCACTGAAGCTTTCTTT	CASSMTGGTEAFF
TRBD2	once	TRBV2	TRBJ2-1	TGTGCCAGCAGTGACCCTAGCGGGAGTACTGAGCAGTTCTTC	CASSDPSGSTEQFF
TRBD2	.	TRBV4-2	TRBJ2-2	TGTGCCAGCAGCCGCCTAGCGGTGAACACCGGGGAGCTGTTTTTT	CASSRLAVNTGELFF
TRBD2	once	TRBV19	TRBJ2-3	TGTGCCAGTAGTAAGGGACTAACCACAGATACGCAGTATTTT	CASSKGLTTDTQYF
.	.	TRBV9	TRBJ2-2	TGTGCCAGCAGCGTAGAGGGGGGGGACACCGGGGAGCTGTTTTTT	CASSVEGGDTGELFF
TRBD1	.	TRBV4-1	TRBJ1-4	TGCGCCAGCAGCAAGACAGGGACTAATGAAAAACTGTTTTTT	CASSKTGTNEKLFF
TRBD1	once	TRBV14	TRBJ1-2	TGTGCCAGCAGCCCCACCGGGACAGGGGGGGACTATGGCTACACCTTC	CASSPTGTGGDYGYTF
.	.	TRBV5-8	TRBJ2-4	TGTGCCAGCAGCTTACAGGAGGGCAAAAACATTCAGTACTTC	CASSLQEGKNIQYF
.	.	TRBV30	TRBJ2-7	TGTGCCTGGAGTGGGGCCGAGAGCTACGAGCAGTACTTC	CAWSGAESYEQYF